The 8 T cell receptor beta chains in this list originate from one sample, sequenced in a study of T-cell reconstitution after alpha-beta-depleted transplantation in children. Unique molecular identifiers featured in how the TCRbeta library was prepared. TCRdb independently ran MiXCR on the PCR reads; one entry per CDR3 protein. The sample holds about 150,000 distinct CDR3 sequences; 11% are singletons and the top ten take less than 15%. The sequences come from PBMCs, collected before TCRalphabeta/CD19-depleted stem cell transplant. The source of these receptors is a boy aged 2 to 10 with acute myeloid leukemia, due to receive a stem cell transplant.

This clonotype came up many times. CDR3 DNA sequence: TGCAGTGCTAGAGAGGCTAGCGGGGGGGGCAATGAGCAGTTCTTC. It codes for CSAREASGGGNEQFF. This chain links TRBV20-1 with TRBJ2-1; 12 positions agree with TRBD2. The CDR3 is made up of 15 amino acids. The germline V gene has CDR1 DFQATT and CDR2 SNEGSKA (reference sequence). Germline trimming cut 0 bases from V and 6 bases from J; bases unmatched to any gene: 3.

This clonotype was picked up a small number of times. The chain uses TRBV7-9 and TRBJ1-1; D unresolved. The length of the CDR3 is 14 residues. Trimming left V 2 bases short and J 0 bases short, with 7 bases between. Germline CDR1 reads SEHNR; CDR2 reads FQNEAQ (reference sequence). The CDR3 DNA sequence: TGTGCCAGCAGCTTAATGACGGTGAACACTGAAGCTTTCTTT. The encoded protein is CASSLMTVNTEAFF.

In its sample, this clonotype was seen many times. The chain couples TRBV20-1 to TRBJ2-7; TRBD2 agrees at 11 bases. CDR1 and CDR2 from the germline V gene are DFQATT and SNEGSKA (reference sequence). V lost 1 base to trimming and J lost 2 bases; unmatched junction nucleotides: 1. CDR3 length: 14 residues. CDR3 in amino acids: CSARAGLAAYEQYF. As DNA, the CDR3 is TGCAGTGCTAGAGCGGGACTAGCGGCCTACGAGCAGTACTTC.

Ten or more counts support this clonotype. The rearrangement joins TRBV12-5 to TRBJ1-2; D not resolved. The germline V gene has CDR1 LGHNT and CDR2 FRNRAP. Deletions cut 3 bases from V and 2 bases from J, with 7 bases between. This CDR3 is 13 amino acids long. CDR3: CASGFGGNYGYTF. CDR3 sequence (DNA): TGTGCTAGTGGTTTTGGAGGGAACTATGGCTACACCTTC.

This clonotype was detected ten times or more. The chain carries TRBV6-8 and TRBJ2-7; 13 nucleotides agree with TRBD2. J was trimmed by 7 bases and V by 4 bases; bases with no gene match: 4. The CDR3 is 14 amino acids. From germline, CDR1 is MNHGY and CDR2 SAAAGT. CDR3 nucleotides: TGTGCCAGCAGTTCCCCGGGACTAGCGGGGGAGCAGTACGTC. It encodes CASSSPGLAGEQYV.

This clonotype was found many times. V usage is TRBV5-1 and J usage is TRBJ2-7, with 10 bases fitting TRBD2. The CDR3 covers 15 residues. Per germline, CDR1 SGHRS and CDR2 YFSETQ. J lost 4 bases, V lost 1 base, and 5 bases had no gene match. This chain's CDR3 is CASSLSSGSTYEQYF. The DNA for the CDR3 is TGCGCCAGCAGCTTGTCTAGCGGGAGTACGTACGAGCAGTACTTC.

In this sample, this clonotype turned up many times. This rearrangement joins TRBV29-1 to TRBJ1-2, with D unclear. From germline, CDR1 is SQVTM and CDR2 ANQGSEA. This CDR3 spans 13 amino acids. V dropped 7 bases and J dropped 4 bases, with 16 bases sitting between them. CDR3 nucleotide sequence: TGCAGCGCCGAACGCCCGGGCGGCTATGGCTACACCTTC. Its translation is CSAERPGGYGYTF.

This clonotype has at least ten counts. The chain carries TRBV29-1 and TRBJ2-7, with D possibly being TRBD2 (5 bases). Trimming pared 6 bases from V and 1 base from J, leaving 10 bases between. Looked up from germline, CDR1 is SQVTM and CDR2 is ANQGSEA. The CDR3 consists of 12 residues. The CDR3 region has the DNA TGCAGCGTACGAGGGTCTTCCTACGAGCAGTACGTC. It encodes CSVRGSSYEQYV.